A single sample gave rise to the 26 T cell receptor beta chains below, sequenced in a study of lymphopenia after photon versus proton radiotherapy. Profiling relied on immunoSEQ multiplex PCR, and the TCRdb table lists in-frame clones only, not all of them. The sample has about 18,000 clones; 70% to 90% are singletons. The sample was peripheral blood, taken from a patient treated with proton-based radiotherapy. The receptors here all came from a man aged 65-85 years with pancreatic cancer.

V gene TRBV11-2 combines with J gene TRBJ2-5; either TRBD1 or TRBD2 may fit D (5 bases each). The tail of the sequence fits TRBJ2-7 better, so the J call may be wrong. The CDR3 sequence is 16 residues long. CDR1 SGHAT and CDR2 FQNNGV come from the germline V gene. CDR3 nucleotides: TGTGCCAGCAGCCAGAACCGGGACCTCTGGTCCTACGAGCAGTACTTC. It is translated as CASSQNRDLWSYEQYF.

The CDR3: CASSALPNTDTQYF. The DNA of the CDR3 is TGTGCCAGCAGTGCACTGCCGAACACAGATACGCAGTATTTT. J is TRBJ2-3 and V is TRBV6-1, with D uncertain. V lost 4 bases and J 2 bases, leaving 10 bases between the germline ends. CDR3 length: 14 residues. Germline V CDR1 and CDR2: MNHNS, SASEGT.

The V gene is TRBV27, the J gene TRBJ1-4; no reliable D call. The CDR3 runs 14 residues. V shed 1 base and J shed 4 bases, with 7 bases lying between them. The germline gives CDR1 MNHEY, CDR2 SMNVEV (reference sequence). CDR3 sequence: CASSLLGFNEKLFF. The CDR3 DNA reads as TGTGCCAGCAGTTTATTGGGGTTTAATGAAAAACTGTTTTTT.

By share, this clone counts as medium-sized. This rearrangement joins TRBV6-5 to TRBJ1-1; D is unresolved. Germline V gives CDR1 MNHEY, CDR2 SVGAGI. CDR3 size: 14 residues. Trimming shortened V by 5 bases and J by 2 bases, and 12 bases separated the two germline ends. The CDR3 DNA follows: TGTGCCAGCAGTCCCTGGAGCGATAACACTGAAGCTTTCTTT. This translates into CASSPWSDNTEAFF.

The rearrangement links TRBV7-2 to TRBJ2-6; D may be TRBD1 or TRBD2 (5 bases each). V lost 1 base, J lost 2 bases, and 9 bases lay in between. CDR3 size: 16 residues. Per germline, CDR1 SGHTA and CDR2 FQGNSA. CDR3 DNA sequence: TGTGCCAGCAGCTTAGGTTTGGGGGCTGGGGCCAACGTCCTGACTTTC. Translating gives CASSLGLGAGANVLTF.

The CDR3 loop reads CASSRFSNQPQHF. The CDR3 DNA is TGTGCCAGCAGTCGTTTTAGCAATCAGCCCCAGCATTTT. The J gene is TRBJ1-5, the V gene TRBV6-1, with D unclear. With 5 bases removed from V and 0 bases from J, the gap between germline ends came to 5 bases. CDR3 size: 13 residues. Germline V gene lookup returns CDR1 MNHNS and CDR2 SASEGT.

This clone appeared once. The chain combines TRBV27 with TRBJ2-7; D not resolved. The CDR3 totals 12 residues. Trimming took off 6 bases at V and 12 bases at J, with 18 bases between the two ends. Germline values: CDR1 MNHEY, CDR2 SMNVEV (reference sequence). CDR3 nucleotides: TGTGCCAGCAGCCCGATGCCGGGCCCGACGTACTTC. It encodes CASSPMPGPTYF.

The count of this clone is one. The chain is built from TRBV27 and TRBJ2-1; D gene unclear. The CDR3 runs to 10 residues. The germline gives CDR1 MNHEY, CDR2 SMNVEV (reference sequence). V was trimmed by 5 bases and J by 8 bases, leaving 4 bases between them. CDR3: CASSIYEQFF. The CDR3 DNA follows: TGTGCCAGCAGTATATATGAGCAGTTCTTC.

Written as DNA, the CDR3 is TGTGCCAGCAGCGTGTCGCCTCCGGGACTAGGGGCCTACAATGAGCAGTTCTTC. This gives the protein CASSVSPPGLGAYNEQFF. The genes are TRBV9 and TRBJ2-1, with 8 positions matching TRBD2. The CDR3 length is 18 residues. Trimming removed 2 bases from V and 2 bases from J; junction bases left unmatched: 12. CDR1 and CDR2 (germline): SGDLS, YYNGEE.

In its sample, this clone was seen once. The chain couples TRBV11-1 to TRBJ2-7; no clear D gene. Germline CDR1 is SGHAT and CDR2 is FQDESV (reference sequence). There are 13 residues in the CDR3. With 4 bases removed from V and 3 bases from J, the gap between germline ends came to 10 bases. The CDR3 DNA reads TGTGCCAGCAGCTCCCGGACGGGCTACGAGCAGTACTTC. Encoded protein: CASSSRTGYEQYF.

The V and J genes are TRBV5-1 and TRBJ2-3, with D unclear. The CDR3 covers 16 residues. V shed 5 bases and J shed 1 base, with 17 bases lying between them. The germline V gene encodes CDR1 SGHRS and CDR2 YFSETQ. This CDR3 reads CASRIGLGTGTDTQYF. CDR3 sequence (DNA): TGCGCCAGCAGAATTGGGTTGGGTACAGGCACAGATACGCAGTATTTT.

This clone was seen once. In DNA form, the CDR3 reads TGTGCCAGCAGCTTCCGGATCCGCGACACCCACACTGAAGCTTTCTTT. Encoded protein: CASSFRIRDTHTEAFF. The chain carries TRBV14 and TRBJ1-1; D is unclear. The CDR3 has 16 amino acids. The germline V and J ends were trimmed by 5 bases and 3 bases, with 19 bases remaining between them. Per the germline V gene, CDR1 is SGHDN and CDR2 is FVKESK.

This clone was detected a few times. This chain connects TRBV18 to TRBJ1-5, with D tentatively TRBD1 (6 bases). CDR3 length: 12 residues. CDR1 and CDR2 (germline): KGHSH, LQKENI. V was pared by 5 bases and J by 7 bases, with 9 bases between. CDR3 sequence: CASSGDNQPQHF. The CDR3 bases are TGTGCCAGCTCAGGGGACAACCAGCCCCAGCATTTT.

V is TRBV29-1 and J is TRBJ1-5; no firm D call. The CDR3 spans 13 residues. The germline V gene encodes CDR1 SQVTM and CDR2 ANQGSEA. V was shortened by 4 bases and J by 6 bases, with 13 bases between the two germline ends. CDR3 region: CSVAGQEGQPQHF. Written as DNA, the CDR3 is TGCAGCGTTGCAGGTCAGGAGGGTCAGCCCCAGCATTTT.

This chain uses TRBV27 with TRBJ1-4; weak D call: TRBD1 (6 bases). This CDR3 region has 14 residues. Germline values: CDR1 MNHEY, CDR2 SMNVEV (reference sequence). Trimming removed 3 bases at V and 7 bases at J, with 12 bases between. CDR3 DNA sequence: TGTGCCAGCAGTTTTATACAGGGAGGTGAAAAACTGTTTTTT. Its translation: CASSFIQGGEKLFF.

V is TRBV7-2 and J is TRBJ2-1; TRBD2 matches 7 bases. From germline, CDR1 is SGHTA and CDR2 FQGNSA. The CDR3 runs to 15 residues. The junction had 9 bases not matched to a gene; V was cut back by 6 bases and J by 4 bases. For the CDR3, the DNA is TGTGCCAGCAGTCTGAGCGGGACGACTTACAATGAGCAGTTCTTC. This codes for CASSLSGTTYNEQFF.

In DNA form, the CDR3 reads TGTGCCAGCAGCCAAGGTACAGGGGTCCCTAGCACAGATACGCAGTATTTT. Protein sequence: CASSQGTGVPSTDTQYF. The rearrangement uses TRBV14 and TRBJ2-3; 7 nucleotides line up with TRBD1. The CDR3 sequence is 17 residues long. Looked up from germline, CDR1 is SGHDN and CDR2 is FVKESK. J lost 0 bases, V lost 1 base, and 7 bases had no gene match.

This clone was found once. The gene calls are TRBV30 and TRBJ1-6, with D perhaps matching TRBD1 (5 bases). Trimming shortened V by 3 bases and J by 9 bases, and 24 bases separated the two germline ends. The CDR3 totals 17 residues. CDR1 and CDR2 (germline): GTSNPN, SVGIG (reference sequence). CDR3 coding DNA: TGTGCCTGGAGCCCTCAGTACCTGGCCAGGGCAGGTTCACCCCTCCACTTT. Its translation: CAWSPQYLARAGSPLHF.

V gene TRBV10-1 combines with J gene TRBJ2-2; D not certain. Germline V gene lookup returns CDR1 WNHNN and CDR2 SYGVQD (reference sequence). CDR3 length: 11 amino acids. V lost 8 bases to trimming and J lost 5 bases, with 6 bases between them. Here the CDR3 DNA reads TGCGCCAGCTCAGAGACCGGGGAGCTGTTTTTT. Its translation: CASSETGELFF.

The chain recombines TRBV11-2 with TRBJ1-2; D is perhaps TRBD1 (5 bases). The V end was cut by 5 bases, the J end by 7 bases, with 11 bases between. The CDR3 runs to 12 residues. Germline V gene lookup returns CDR1 SGHAT and CDR2 FQNNGV. CDR3 sequence reads: CASSEAGVGYTF. The CDR3 bases are TGTGCCAGCAGCGAGGCGGGGGTTGGCTACACCTTC. Full variable domain (remainder filled in from reference TRBV11-2 and TRBJ1-2): EAGVAQSPRYKIIEKRQSVAFWCNPISGHATLYWYQQILGQGPKLLIQFQNNGVVDDSQLPKDRFSAERLKGVDSTLKIQPAKLEDSAVYLCASSEAGVGYTFGSGTRLTVV.

The J gene is TRBJ2-1, the V gene TRBV7-9, with 8 bases aligning to TRBD2. V dropped 4 bases and J dropped 7; count of bases not matched to a gene: 21. The CDR3 is 19 amino acids. CDR1 SEHNR and CDR2 FQNEAQ come from the germline V gene (reference sequence). CDR3 residues: CASSWTPASGQMRGNEQFF. DNA for the CDR3: TGTGCCAGCAGCTGGACCCCGGCTAGCGGGCAGATGAGGGGGAATGAGCAGTTCTTC. Together with reference TRBV7-9 and TRBJ2-1, the CDR3 gives the full variable domain: DTGVSQNPRHKITKRGQNVTFRCDPISEHNRLYWYRQTLGQGPEFLTYFQNEAQLEKSRLLSDRFSAERPKGSFSTLEIQRTEQGDSAMYLCASSWTPASGQMRGNEQFFGPGTRLTVL.

This rearrangement joins TRBV7-2 to TRBJ2-3; 8 bases agree with TRBD2. Germline loops: CDR1 SGHTA, CDR2 FQGNSA. V shed 6 bases, J shed 11 bases, and the junction held 10 bases outside the gene matches. The CDR3 totals 13 residues. For the CDR3, the DNA is TGTGCCAGCAGTCGATCCCGGGAGGGAGGGCAGTATTTT. It translates to CASSRSREGGQYF.

This chain links TRBV6-1 with TRBJ1-2; no firm D call. Between the trimmed V and J ends, which lost 8 bases and 8 bases, there was a span of 12 bases. Germline V gene sequence: CDR1 MNHNS, CDR2 SASEGT. This CDR3 has 11 residues. CDR3 nucleotides: TGTGCCAGCCTTTCAAGATGGGGCTACACCTTC. Translating gives CASLSRWGYTF.

The chain carries TRBV19 and TRBJ2-5; 14 bases line up with TRBD2. This CDR3 is built from 17 residues. The V and J ends lost 5 bases and 5 bases, in that order; junction bases with no gene match: 10. From germline, CDR1 is LNHDA and CDR2 SQIVND (reference sequence). This chain's CDR3 is CASSFVGTSGRGETQYF. The CDR3 region has the DNA TGTGCCAGTAGTTTCGTCGGGACTAGCGGGAGAGGCGAGACCCAGTACTTC.

J is TRBJ1-1 and V is TRBV5-1, with 9 bases fitting TRBD1. V trimming: 2 bases; J trimming: 1 base; junction bases outside the gene matches: 6. There are 16 residues in the CDR3. Germline V lookup: CDR1 SGHRS, CDR2 YFSETQ. CDR3 amino acids: CASSFRDRVPNTEAFF. In DNA, the CDR3 is TGCGCCAGCAGCTTCCGGGACAGGGTCCCGAACACTGAAGCTTTCTTT.

This chain uses TRBV5-4 with TRBJ2-6; TRBD1 matches at 8 bases. The ends lost 4 bases at V and 1 base at J; junction bases unmatched: 7. The CDR3 sequence is 17 residues long. Germline CDR1 reads SGHNT; CDR2 reads YYREEE (reference sequence). The CDR3 sequence: CASSTRQGRSGANVLTF. The DNA for the CDR3 is TGTGCCAGCAGCACCAGACAGGGGCGGTCTGGGGCCAACGTCCTGACTTTC.